The next 5 T cell receptor beta chains were all read from a single sample in a study of blood T cell repertoires in COVID-19. Using immunoSEQ multiplex PCR, the repertoire was profiled, and TCRdb retains in-frame clones only, with some absent. The sample shows under 200,000 clones, 75% to 85% of them seen only once. Material: peripheral blood. The receptor source for this set is a woman between 40 and 55 years old with COVID-19, enrolled during active disease.

V gene TRBV7-2 combines with J gene TRBJ1-4, with D possibly TRBD1 on 5 matching bases. The germline gives CDR1 SGHTA, CDR2 FQGNSA. Deletions cut 5 bases from V and 6 bases from J, with 13 bases between. The CDR3 is 14 residues long. The CDR3 coding sequence is TGTGCCAGCAGCCGCGGGACGGATTATGAAAAACTGTTTTTT. Translating gives CASSRGTDYEKLFF.

The V gene is TRBV5-1, the J gene TRBJ1-4; TRBD1 is a possible D gene (5 bases). The length of the CDR3 is 14 residues. The V gene's germline CDR1 is SGHRS and CDR2 YFSETQ. The V and J ends lost 5 bases and 7 bases respectively, with 15 bases between them. The DNA of the CDR3 is TGCGCCAGCAGTTTTCAGGGTATAGGTGAAAAACTGTTTTTT. Translation: CASSFQGIGEKLFF.

The chain combines TRBV19 with TRBJ1-5; D might be TRBD1 (5 bases). Trimming removed 6 bases from V and 2 bases from J, with 11 bases in between. CDR1 and CDR2 from the germline V gene are LNHDA and SQIVND (reference sequence). The CDR3 covers 14 residues. Here the CDR3 reads CASSSGSGNQPQHF. In DNA form, the CDR3 reads TGTGCCAGTAGCTCAGGGTCTGGCAATCAGCCCCAGCATTTT.

V is TRBV6-5 and J is TRBJ1-2, with D unresolved. CDR3 length: 14 residues. V lost 0 bases and J lost 3, with 8 bases in between. Germline V gives CDR1 MNHEY, CDR2 SVGAGI. This CDR3 reads CASSYSEGDYGYTF. The CDR3, as DNA: TGTGCCAGCAGTTACTCAGAAGGAGACTATGGCTACACCTTC.

The chain uses TRBV6-2 or TRBV6-3 and TRBJ2-3, with D possibly being TRBD1 (5 bases). The CDR3 covers 12 residues. V was clipped by 6 bases and J by 6 bases, with 10 bases between them. Germline lookup yields CDR1 MNHEY and CDR2 SVGEGT. This CDR3 is CASSDSTDTQYF. In nucleotides, the CDR3 is TGTGCCAGCAGCGACAGTACGGATACGCAGTATTTT.